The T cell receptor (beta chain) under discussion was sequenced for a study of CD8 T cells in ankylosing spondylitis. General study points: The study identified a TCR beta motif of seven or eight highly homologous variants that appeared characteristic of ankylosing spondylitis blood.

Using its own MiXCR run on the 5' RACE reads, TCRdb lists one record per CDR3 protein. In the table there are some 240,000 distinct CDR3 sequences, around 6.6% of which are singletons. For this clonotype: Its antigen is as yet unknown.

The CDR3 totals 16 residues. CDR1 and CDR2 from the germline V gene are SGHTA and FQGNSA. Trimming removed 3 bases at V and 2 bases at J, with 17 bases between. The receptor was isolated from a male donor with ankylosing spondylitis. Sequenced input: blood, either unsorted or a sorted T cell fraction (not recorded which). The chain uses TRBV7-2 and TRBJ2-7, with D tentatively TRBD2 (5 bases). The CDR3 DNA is TGTGCCAGCAGCTTTGGTGAGGGTAGCGTGCCCTACGAGCAGTACTTC. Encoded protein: CASSFGEGSVPYEQYF. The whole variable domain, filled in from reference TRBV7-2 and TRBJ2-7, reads GAGVSQSPSNKVTEKGKDVELRCDPISGHTALYWYRQSLGQGLEFLIYFQGNSAPDKSGLPSDRFSAERTGGSVSTLTIQRTQQEDSAVYLCASSFGEGSVPYEQYFGPGTRLTVT.